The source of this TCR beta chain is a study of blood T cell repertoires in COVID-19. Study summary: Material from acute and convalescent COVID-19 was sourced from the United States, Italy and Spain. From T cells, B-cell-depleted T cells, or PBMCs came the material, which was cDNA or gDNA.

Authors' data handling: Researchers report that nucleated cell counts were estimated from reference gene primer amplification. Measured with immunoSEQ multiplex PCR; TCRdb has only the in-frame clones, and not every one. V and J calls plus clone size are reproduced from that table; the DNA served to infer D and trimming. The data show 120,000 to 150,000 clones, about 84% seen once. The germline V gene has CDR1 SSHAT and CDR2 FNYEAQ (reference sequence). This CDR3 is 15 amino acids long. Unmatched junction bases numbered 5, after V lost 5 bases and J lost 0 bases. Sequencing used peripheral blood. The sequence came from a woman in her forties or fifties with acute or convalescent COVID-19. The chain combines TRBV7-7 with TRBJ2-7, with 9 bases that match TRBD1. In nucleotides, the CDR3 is TGTGCCAGCAGCCTGGGACAGGGTAACTCCTACGAGCAGTACTTC. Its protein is CASSLGQGNSYEQYF.